This TCR beta chain was identified in a study of T cell responses to AZD1222 COVID-19 vaccine. Across the whole study: Some second doses came at about 4 weeks and others at about 12 weeks; these were pooled.

Here immunoSEQ multiplex PCR was the method, and the copy in TCRdb shows in-frame clones only, minus some. The data hold 60,000 to 75,000 clones, with over 75% observed a single time. Study-wide points: Females outnumbered males among donors, who were mostly white British; clonal diversity was possibly underestimated. Following two doses of AZD1222, Spike-specific TCR breadth and depth rose. None of the repertoires were sampled until the peak T cell response had passed.

Germline assignment: CDR1 SGHNT and CDR2 YYREEE (reference sequence). Germline trimming cut 6 bases from V and 5 bases from J; bases unmatched to any gene: 11. This CDR3 is 15 amino acids long. For this clone: Its cognate antigen is unknown.

The clonotype was recovered from an adult in good health. The gene calls are TRBV5-4 and TRBJ2-7; 10 nucleotides align to TRBD2. The sequenced sample was peripheral blood, obtained on day 0 of AZD1222 vaccination. CDR3 in amino acids: CASNSFSGGKNEQYF. CDR3 nucleotide sequence: TGTGCCAGCAATAGTTTTAGCGGGGGGAAGAACGAGCAGTACTTC.